The TCR beta chain under discussion was sequenced for a study of tumor-infiltrating lymphocytes in primary liver carcinoma. On this clonotype itself: At one end the junction does not follow the germline gene, possibly because of a read error.

A constant-region primer served to make TCR beta cDNA from approximately 490 ng total RNA. Slightly modified ARM-PCR served as the procedure for the TCR beta libraries. These libraries came from three rounds of nested multiplex PCR. For around 9 cycles apiece, the opening two PCR rounds ran with TRBV1-TRBV30 forward primers and a C-beta reverse primer. Each CDR3 protein gets one entry after TCRdb re-called the multiplex PCR reads with MiXCR. The sample lists approximately 310,000 distinct CDR3 sequences; roughly 60% were seen once. The researchers obtained blood RNA from unsorted whole blood and also extracted germline DNA. Per germline, CDR1 SGHAT and CDR2 FQNNGV. This CDR3 has 15 residues.

Specimen: peripheral blood. The J gene is TRBJ2-1, the V gene TRBV11-2, with 9 bases matching TRBD2. This TCR was recovered from a man aged 35 to 55 with primary liver carcinoma and hepatitis B virus infection. CDR3 amino acids: CASSSGGRAYNEQFF. CDR3 coding DNA: TGTGCAAGCAGCTCTGGCGGGAGGGCATACAATGAGCAGTTCTTC.